This T cell receptor (beta chain) was obtained from a study of blood T cell repertoires in COVID-19. Overall study: Specimens from acute and convalescent COVID-19 originated in the United States, Italy and Spain. T cells, B-cell-depleted T cells, or PBMCs supplied cDNA or gDNA.

In the study's own analysis: For nucleated cells, counts were estimated from reference gene primer amplification. The assay was immunoSEQ multiplex PCR, and TCRdb's table has in-frame clones only and misses some. V, J and clone size were drawn from that table, and D and trimming were deduced from the DNA. The sample has about 210,000 clones, 82% seen once. The germline CDR1 and CDR2 sequences are MNHEY and SMNVEV (reference sequence). V dropped 9 bases and J dropped 7 bases, with 18 bases sitting between them. This CDR3 region has 13 residues. This receptor was identified in a woman between 65 and 79 years old with COVID-19, enrolled during active disease. The sequencing sample was made of peripheral blood. The chain couples TRBV27 to TRBJ1-1; D unclear. For the CDR3, the DNA is TGTGCCAGTGGCGGGCCGAAGAAAGTTGAAGCTTTCTTT. Its translation is CASGGPKKVEAFF.